A single TCR beta chain is shown here with its context. The data were taken from a study of blood T cell repertoires in COVID-19. The CDR3 is 17 residues long. Germline loops: CDR1 LNHNV, CDR2 YYDKDF (reference sequence). V lost 1 base, J lost 1 base, and 16 bases lay in between. Authors' processing steps: Amplification of reference gene primers was used by the study to estimate nucleated cell counts. Profiled with immunoSEQ multiplex PCR; TCRdb holds only in-frame clones, not every one. D and trimming were read from the DNA, whereas the V and J calls and clone size are those reported in that table. The profile covers about 250,000 clones, with roughly 85% appearing a single time and approximately 8.2% taken by the ten largest.

The sequenced sample consisted of PBMCs or T cells enriched from blood (not recorded which). The TCR comes from a woman between 50 and 59 years old with acute COVID-19. The chain employs TRBV15 and TRBJ1-1, with no clear D. The CDR3 DNA follows: TGTGCCACCAGCAGAGCTGCAGGCAGCTTGTCGAACACTGAAGCTTTCTTT. Translating gives CATSRAAGSLSNTEAFF.